The next 32 T cell receptor beta chains were all read from a single sample in a study of T cells in women clearing cervical HPV infection. TCRdb keeps only in-frame clones here, not all; method: immunoSEQ multiplex PCR. Its listing shows about 20,000 clones. Sequencing was done on a sample of blood buffy coat. Every receptor here comes from a woman aged 18 to 75 with a cervical HPV16 infection that either progressed to CIN3+ or cleared (not recorded which).

Comment on this clone: The read gets to within 3 residues of the CDR3 end, and the germline J gene fills in the rest. The chain is built from TRBV28 and TRBJ2-3, with 12 nucleotides matching TRBD2. CDR1 is MDHEN and CDR2 is SYDVKM in the germline V gene. CDR3 length: 16 amino acids. This CDR3 is CASSSATSGSRETQYF. The CDR3 bases that were read are TGTGCCAGCAGCTCGGCGACTAGCGGGAGTAGGGAGACG.

About this clone itself: At one of its ends the junction is not consistent with the germline gene, which may arise from a read error. The read is 3 residues too short to cover the CDR3 end, so that end is filled in from the germline J gene. The V gene is TRBV5-4, the J gene TRBJ1-6; 9 positions match TRBD1. CDR3 length equals 15 residues. From germline, CDR1 is SGHNT and CDR2 YYREEE (reference sequence). The CDR3 sequence: CASRPDRGNNPPLHF. CDR3 DNA, as far as it was read: TGTGCCAGCCGTCCGGACAGGGGTAATAATCCACCC.

Points on this clone: The CDR3 extends 3 residues past the end of the read, so its final part is completed from the germline J gene. The chain carries TRBV11-2 and TRBJ2-3; D unresolved. Looked up from germline, CDR1 is SGHAT and CDR2 is FQNNGV. Trimming cost V 5 bases and J 2 bases, with 11 bases left between them. The CDR3 totals 14 residues. The CDR3 bases that were read are TGTGCCAGCAGCGTCCGGGTCCCCACAGATACG. Encoded protein: CASSVRVPTDT. The CDR3 reads in full as CASSVRVPTDTQYF.

Remarks on this clone: The DNA ends 3 residues before the CDR3 does, and the rest of the CDR3 is filled in from the germline J gene. The V gene is TRBV20-1, the J gene TRBJ2-2; tentatively, D is TRBD2 (6 bases). The CDR3 loop spans 16 amino acids. Germline V lookup: CDR1 DFQATT, CDR2 SNEGSKA (reference sequence). Trimming took 1 base from V and 5 from J, leaving 17 bases between them. This chain's CDR3 is CSARVPGGMRTGELFF. Partial CDR3 DNA: TGCAGTGCTAGAGTTCCTGGGGGGATGAGGACCGGGGAG.

Comment on this clone: The CDR3 is cut off 3 residues early in the read; its end comes from the germline J gene. The chain recombines TRBV5-1 with TRBJ2-3; TRBD1 matches at 7 bases. CDR1 is SGHRS and CDR2 is YFSETQ in the germline V gene. The CDR3 contains 12 residues. The chain's CDR3 is CASSLGDSSQYF. The covered CDR3 bases are TGCGCCAGCAGCTTAGGGGACAGTTCG.

On this clone itself: The sequence runs out 3 residues before the end of the CDR3; the remainder is reconstructed from the germline J gene. The V call is TRBV20-1, the J call TRBJ2-4; 12 bases are shared with TRBD1. CDR1 and CDR2 from the germline V gene are DFQATT and SNEGSKA (reference sequence). With 4 bases clipped from V and 2 bases from J, the junction kept 6 bases outside the gene matches. The length of the CDR3 is 16 residues. The covered CDR3 bases are TGCAGTGCTAACCGGGACAGGGGGCTATCCAAAAACATT. This gives the protein CSANRDRGLSKNI. The full CDR3 reads CSANRDRGLSKNIQYF.

To note about this clone: The observed sequence ends 3 residues before the CDR3 terminus, with the missing tail filled in from the germline J gene. V gene TRBV29-1 combines with J gene TRBJ1-2; D not certain. Germline CDR1 is SQVTM and CDR2 is ANQGSEA. The V end was cut by 5 bases, the J end by 0 bases, with 13 bases between. The CDR3 loop spans 14 amino acids. The sequenced CDR3 bases are TGCAGCGTTCCCTCGGGCGGGGCTAACTATGGC. This codes for CSVPSGGANYG. The entire CDR3 protein reads CSVPSGGANYGYTF. Based on the CDR3 plus reference TRBV29-1 and TRBJ1-2, the full variable domain is SAVISQKPSRDICQRGTSLTIQCQVDSQVTMMFWYRQQPGQSLTLIATANQGSEATYESGFVIDKFPISRPNLTFSTLTVSNMSPEDSSIYLCSVPSGGANYGYTFGSGTRLTVV.

Note on this clone: The read is 3 residues too short to cover the CDR3 end, so that end is filled in from the germline J gene. This chain links TRBV7-6 with TRBJ1-2; possible D gene TRBD1, 6 bases. V gave up 5 bases and J gave up 5 bases, with 12 bases separating them. The germline gives CDR1 SGHVS, CDR2 FNYEAQ. The CDR3 runs to 13 residues. The CDR3 here is CASSGYREYGYTF. The covered CDR3 bases are TGTGCCAGCAGCGGCTACAGGGAGTATGGC. The variable domain in full, with the rest retrieved from reference TRBV7-6 and TRBJ1-2, is GAGVSQSPRYKVTKRGQDVALRCDPISGHVSLYWYRQALGQGPEFLTYFNYEAQQDKSGLPNDRFSAERPEGSISTLTIQRTEQRDSAMYRCASSGYREYGYTFGSGTRLTVV.

Concerning this clone: The CDR3 is cut off 3 residues early in the read; its end comes from the germline J gene. The J gene is TRBJ2-7, the V gene TRBV7-2; D remains ambiguous. Trimming removed 5 bases from V and 0 bases from J, with 14 bases in between. Germline CDR1 and CDR2: SGHTA and FQGNSA. This CDR3 contains 15 residues. The CDR3 sequence: CASSIDSTSSYEQYF. Incomplete CDR3 DNA: TGTGCCAGCAGCATCGACTCGACCAGCTCCTACGAG.

Concerning this clone itself: The read gets to within 3 residues of the CDR3 end, and the germline J gene fills in the rest. The chain couples TRBV5-4 to TRBJ1-3; D gene ambiguous. The germline CDR1 and CDR2 sequences are SGHNT and YYREEE (reference sequence). CDR3 size: 13 residues. V lost 4 bases and J 1 base, leaving 6 bases between the germline ends. The covered CDR3 bases are TGTGCCAGCAGCCCCATTTCTGGAAACACC. Translated: CASSPISGNT. The whole CDR3 protein is CASSPISGNTIYF. The full variable domain, completed using reference TRBV5-4 and TRBJ1-3, is ETGVTQSPTHLIKTRGQQVTLRCSSQSGHNTVSWYQQALGQGPQFIFQYYREEENGRGNFPPRFSGLQFPNYSSELNVNALELDDSALYLCASSPISGNTIYFGEGSWLTVV.

On this clone: With the read ending 3 residues before the CDR3 end, the germline J gene is used to fill in that end. This chain links TRBV4-1 with TRBJ2-7, with TRBD2 identical over 7 bases. V lost 2 bases and J lost 3; bases outside the gene matches: 13. This CDR3 contains 17 residues. Germline V gene sequence: CDR1 MGHRA, CDR2 YSYEKL. The sequenced CDR3 bases are TGCGCCAGCAGCCAACCGTATAGCGGGCGCCGCCACTACGAG. This translates into CASSQPYSGRRHYE. The full CDR3 protein reads CASSQPYSGRRHYEQYF.

With regard to this clone: The read falls 3 residues short of the CDR3 end, and the missing part is taken from the germline J gene. The chain employs TRBV10-2 and TRBJ2-2; D may be TRBD1 (8 bases). The germline V gene encodes CDR1 WSHSY and CDR2 SAAADI. CDR3 length: 14 amino acids. The V end lost 6 bases, the J end lost 6 bases, and 14 bases lay between the germline ends. The CDR3 loop reads CASRDREGAGELFF. CDR3 DNA, as far as it was read: TGCGCCAGCAGGGACAGGGAGGGGGCCGGGGAG.

About this clone itself: The CDR3 extends 3 residues past the end of the read, so its final part is completed from the germline J gene. The chain recombines TRBV6-2 or TRBV6-3 with TRBJ2-4; 7 bases are shared with TRBD1. The CDR3 consists of 16 residues. Per the germline V gene, CDR1 is MNHEY and CDR2 is SVGEGT. The CDR3 here is CASTQRNRGVGETQYF. The DNA read from the CDR3 is TGTGCCAGCACACAACGAAACAGGGGAGTAGGGGAGACT.

For this clone: The read ends 3 residues early relative to the CDR3; the germline J gene fills the gap. This chain links TRBV7-3 with TRBJ2-7; TRBD2 matches 8 bases. The CDR3 runs to 12 residues. V lost 4 bases to trimming and J lost 6 bases; unmatched junction nucleotides: 2. CDR1 and CDR2 from the germline V gene are SGHTA and FQGTGA. The CDR3 bases that were read are TGTGCCAGCAGCTCGGGGGGGCGCGAG. Translated: CASSSGGRE. The whole CDR3 protein is CASSSGGREQYF.

Notes on this clone: With the read ending 3 residues before the CDR3 end, the germline J gene is used to fill in that end. The V and J genes are TRBV5-1 and TRBJ2-4, with 9 bases identical to TRBD1. This CDR3 has 14 residues. The germline gives CDR1 SGHRS, CDR2 YFSETQ. CDR3 residues: CASTGGTGFYGQYF. CDR3 DNA (partial): TGCGCCAGCACCGGGGGGACAGGGTTCTATGGT.

On this clone itself: The missing CDR3 end, 3 residues past where the read stops, is filled in from the germline J gene. The J gene is TRBJ1-5, the V gene TRBV7-8; no definite D call. The germline V gene has CDR1 SGHVS and CDR2 FQNEAQ. Deletions cut 5 bases from V and 3 bases from J, with 14 bases between. This CDR3 is built from 15 residues. The CDR3 here is CASSNRWTDNQPQHF. The sequenced part of the CDR3 DNA is TGTGCCAGCAGCAACCGATGGACTGACAATCAGCCC.

A note on this clone: Read sequence stops 3 residues before the CDR3 end, and the germline J gene provides the missing end. V is TRBV19 and J is TRBJ1-6, with D perhaps matching TRBD1 (6 bases). With 9 bases removed from V and 2 bases from J, the gap between germline ends came to 11 bases. The length of the CDR3 is 14 residues. CDR1 and CDR2 from the germline V gene are LNHDA and SQIVND (reference sequence). The CDR3 bases that were read are TGTGCCAGAATCACAGGGACCTATAATTCACCC. Translation: CARITGTYNSP. The whole CDR3 sequence reads CARITGTYNSPLHF.

In the case of this clone: The CDR3 end is not reached by the read, which stops 3 residues before it; the germline J gene fills it in. The genes are TRBV12-3 or TRBV12-4 and TRBJ2-5; TRBD2 matches 8 bases. The CDR3 covers 17 residues. The V segment lost 1 base and the J segment 3 bases; nucleotides outside the gene matches: 10. The CDR3 spells CASSLGGLAGVEETQYF. CDR3 DNA, as far as it was read: TGTGCCAGCAGTTTAGGAGGGCTAGCGGGCGTGGAAGAGACC.

Points on this clone: The read ends 3 residues before the CDR3 terminus; that terminus is restored from the germline J gene. The rearrangement joins TRBV6-2 or TRBV6-3 to TRBJ2-7; 9 nucleotides match TRBD2. With 7 bases clipped from V and 6 bases from J, the junction kept 10 bases outside the gene matches. Germline V gene lookup returns CDR1 MNHEY and CDR2 SVGEGT. This CDR3 comprises 14 residues. CDR3 loop: CASNLAGRLAEQYF. The part of the CDR3 DNA that was read is TGTGCCAGCAACCTAGCGGGACGCCTAGCCGAG.

Concerning this clone: The CDR3 is cut off 3 residues early in the read; its end comes from the germline J gene. The chain recombines TRBV5-6 with TRBJ2-5; D perhaps matches TRBD2 (6 bases). The germline V gene encodes CDR1 SGHDT and CDR2 YYEEEE. Trimming removed 6 bases from V and 2 bases from J, with 14 bases in between. This CDR3 has 14 residues. Partial CDR3 DNA: TGTGCCAGCATCCGGGGGAACAGACAAGAGACC. Its translation is CASIRGNRQET. The full CDR3 protein is CASIRGNRQETQYF. Looking up the rest from reference TRBV5-6 and TRBJ2-5 gives the full variable domain: DAGVTQSPTHLIKTRGQQVTLRCSPKSGHDTVSWYQQALGQGPQFIFQYYEEEERQRGNFPDRFSGHQFPNYSSELNVNALLLGDSALYLCASIRGNRQETQYFGPGTRLLVL.

Notes on this clone: The read stops 3 residues short of the end of the CDR3; the missing end is completed from the germline J gene. The rearrangement uses TRBV23-1 and TRBJ1-2, with D unclear. TRBV23-1 carries the ORF label, with uncertain function. The CDR3 is 16 residues long. The CDR3 region is CASSILIGLAPDTYTF. The part of the CDR3 DNA that was read is TGCGCCAGCAGTATTCTTATAGGACTAGCGCCAGATACC.

The CDR3 here is CASSRIAGGPDTQYF. CDR3 bases read: TGTGCCAGCAGTCGGATAGCGGGAGGTCCAGATACG. The chain employs TRBV6-2 or TRBV6-3 and TRBJ2-3, with 10 nucleotides matching TRBD2. The sequence runs out 3 residues before the end of the CDR3; the remainder is reconstructed from the germline J gene. The CDR3 contains 15 residues. Looked up from germline, CDR1 is MNHEY and CDR2 is SVGEGT. Germline trimming cut 5 bases from V and 4 bases from J; bases unmatched to any gene: 6.

About this clone: The observed sequence ends 3 residues before the CDR3 terminus, with the missing tail filled in from the germline J gene. The rearrangement uses TRBV2 and TRBJ2-4, with D possibly TRBD1 on 6 matching bases. In germline, CDR1 is SNHLY, CDR2 FYNNEI. The V gene lost 2 bases and the J gene lost 8 bases, with 19 bases spanning the gap. The CDR3 spans 16 residues. Incomplete CDR3 DNA: TGTGCCAGCAGTGAACAGGGGCAGCCCAAACGGGACATT. Translating it yields CASSEQGQPKRDI. Given in full, the CDR3 is CASSEQGQPKRDIQYF. Full variable domain (remainder filled in from reference TRBV2 and TRBJ2-4): EPEVTQTPSHQVTQMGQEVILRCVPISNHLYFYWYRQILGQKVEFLVSFYNNEISEKSEIFDDQFSVERPDGSNFTLKIRSTKLEDSAMYFCASSEQGQPKRDIQYFGAGTRLSVL.

On this clone: The read ends 3 residues before the CDR3 terminus; that terminus is restored from the germline J gene. This sequence joins TRBV19 and TRBJ1-2; 9 bases are shared with TRBD1. This CDR3 region has 16 residues. Germline trimming cut 6 bases from V and 0 bases from J; bases unmatched to any gene: 8. Germline-derived CDR1 and CDR2 are LNHDA and SQIVND (reference sequence). Incomplete CDR3 DNA: TGTGCCAGTAGGAGGACAGGGGATCCCTCTAACTATGGC. The encoded protein is CASRRTGDPSNYG. The whole CDR3 region reads CASRRTGDPSNYGYTF.

As to this clone: The sequenced fragment ends 3 residues before the CDR3 boundary, so the rest is inferred from the germline J gene. The chain employs TRBV30 and TRBJ2-5; D not resolved. CDR1 and CDR2 from the germline V gene are GTSNPN and SVGIG (reference sequence). This CDR3 is built from 11 residues. The germline V and J ends were trimmed by 1 base and 5 bases, with 5 bases remaining between them. CDR3 DNA (partial): TGTGCCTGGAGTGACCGGGAGACC. This translates into CAWSDRET. The full CDR3 sequence reads CAWSDRETQYF.

A word on this clone: The observed sequence ends 3 residues before the CDR3 terminus, with the missing tail filled in from the germline J gene. V gene TRBV20-1 combines with J gene TRBJ1-4; the D gene is possibly TRBD1 (5 bases). The length of the CDR3 is 15 residues. CDR1 is DFQATT, CDR2 SNEGSKA, per germline (reference sequence). CDR3 sequence: CSARDYFSGANVLFF. CDR3 DNA, as far as it was read: TGCAGTGCTAGAGATTACTTCTCTGGGGCCAACGTA.

Regarding this clone: The read stops 3 residues short of the end of the CDR3; the missing end is completed from the germline J gene. The chain carries TRBV29-1 and TRBJ1-2; D remains ambiguous. CDR3 size: 14 residues. From germline, CDR1 is SQVTM and CDR2 ANQGSEA. The CDR3 bases that were read are TGCAGCGTTCTACTAGCGGGAGTTGGGTACGAC. It codes for CSVLLAGVGYD. The complete CDR3 reads CSVLLAGVGYDYTF.

Comments on this clone: From the germline J gene comes the end of the CDR3, since the read stops 3 residues before it. The V call is TRBV5-5, the J call TRBJ2-7, with D possibly TRBD1 on 5 matching bases. V was clipped by 2 bases and J by 5 bases, with 17 bases between them. Per the germline V gene, CDR1 is SGHKS and CDR2 is YYEKEE (reference sequence). The CDR3 runs 15 residues. CDR3 bases read: TGTGCCAGCAGCTTTCTGATGAAGGGGAATGACGAG. Protein sequence: CASSFLMKGNDE. The entire CDR3 is CASSFLMKGNDEQYF.

Of note for this clone: The read terminates 3 residues ahead of where the CDR3 ends, so the germline J gene completes it. The gene calls are TRBV19 and TRBJ1-2, with D perhaps matching TRBD1 (6 bases). CDR1 is LNHDA, CDR2 SQIVND, per germline (reference sequence). This CDR3 is built from 14 residues. The CDR3 loop reads CASSIANRAYDYTF. The sequenced part of the CDR3 DNA is TGTGCCAGTAGTATAGCCAACAGGGCGTACGAC.

Details on this clone: The read ends 3 residues shy of where the CDR3 ends; the end is completed using the germline J gene. V usage is TRBV28 and J usage is TRBJ1-1, with a tentative D call TRBD1 (5 bases). Germline V lookup: CDR1 MDHEN, CDR2 SYDVKM. This CDR3 comprises 14 residues. V was shortened by 0 bases and J by 4 bases, with 9 bases between the two germline ends. The DNA read from the CDR3 is TGTGCCAGCAGTTTATGGCAGGGAGGCACTGAA. Its protein product is CASSLWQGGTE. The full CDR3 is CASSLWQGGTEAFF.

Of note for this clone: The read finishes 3 residues shy of the CDR3 end, and the germline J gene is used to complete it. The V and J genes are TRBV28 and TRBJ1-2; 9 bases map to TRBD1. V gave up 5 bases and J gave up 2 bases; unmatched junction bases: 3. This CDR3 is 14 amino acids long. Germline V gene sequence: CDR1 MDHEN, CDR2 SYDVKM. The CDR3 here is CASSGTGNNYGYTF. CDR3 bases read: TGTGCCAGCAGTGGGACAGGGAACAACTATGGC.

On this clone itself: The read terminates 3 residues before the CDR3 end, so the remaining end is supplied by the germline J gene. This rearrangement joins TRBV6-2 or TRBV6-3 to TRBJ2-2, with 10 positions matching TRBD2. CDR3 length: 15 amino acids. The germline CDR1 and CDR2 sequences are MNHEY and SVGEGT. CDR3 amino acids: CASSLAGAGANVLFF. The CDR3 bases that were read are TGTGCCAGCAGTCTAGCGGGAGCTGGGGCCAACGTG.